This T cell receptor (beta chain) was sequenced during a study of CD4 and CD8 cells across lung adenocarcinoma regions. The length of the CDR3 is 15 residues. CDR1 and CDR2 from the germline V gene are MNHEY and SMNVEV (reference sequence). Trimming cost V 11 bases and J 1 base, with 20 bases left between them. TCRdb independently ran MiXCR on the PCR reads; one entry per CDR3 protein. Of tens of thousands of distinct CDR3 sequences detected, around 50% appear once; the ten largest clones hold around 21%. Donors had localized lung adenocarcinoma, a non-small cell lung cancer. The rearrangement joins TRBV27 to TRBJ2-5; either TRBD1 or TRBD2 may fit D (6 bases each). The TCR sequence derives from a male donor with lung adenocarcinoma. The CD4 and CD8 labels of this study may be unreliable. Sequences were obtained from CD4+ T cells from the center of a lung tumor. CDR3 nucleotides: TGTGCCGGGGCGCTCGGGGGCAGTGCCCAAGAGACCCAGTACTTC. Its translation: CAGALGGSAQETQYF.